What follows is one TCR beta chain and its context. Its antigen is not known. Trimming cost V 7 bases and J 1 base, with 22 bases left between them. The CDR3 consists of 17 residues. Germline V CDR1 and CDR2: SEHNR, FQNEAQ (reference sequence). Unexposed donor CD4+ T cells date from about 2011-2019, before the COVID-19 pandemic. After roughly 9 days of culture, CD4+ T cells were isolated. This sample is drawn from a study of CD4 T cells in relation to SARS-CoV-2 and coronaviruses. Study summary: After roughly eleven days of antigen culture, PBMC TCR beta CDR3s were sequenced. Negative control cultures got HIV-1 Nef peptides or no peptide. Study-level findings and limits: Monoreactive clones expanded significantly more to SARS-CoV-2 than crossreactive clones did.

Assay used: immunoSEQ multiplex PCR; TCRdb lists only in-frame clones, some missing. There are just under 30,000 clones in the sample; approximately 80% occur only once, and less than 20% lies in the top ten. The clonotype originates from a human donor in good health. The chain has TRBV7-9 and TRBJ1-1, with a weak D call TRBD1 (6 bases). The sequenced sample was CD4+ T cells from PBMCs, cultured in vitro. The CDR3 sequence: CASTALVLQGWNTEAFF. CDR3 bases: TGTGCCAGCACCGCTCTTGTCCTACAGGGCTGGAACACTGAAGCTTTCTTT.